This TCR beta chain is drawn from a study of regulatory T cells in long-lasting Graves disease. As to time point: newly diagnosed GD, antithyroid drugs for less than 3 months. Extracted RNA from PBMCs served as the source of the TCR library. This clonotype was found a few times. Construction of the TCR beta libraries employed iRepertoire HTBI primers in conjunction with Arm-PCR of CDR3 regions. TCRdb re-called the multiplex PCR reads with MiXCR, one entry per CDR3 protein. The sample lists around 400,000 distinct CDR3 sequences, roughly 10% occurring once. V lost 1 base to trimming and J lost 10 bases, with 15 bases between them. In germline, CDR1 is LGHNA, CDR2 YSLEER. CDR3 length: 14 amino acids. The data were also submitted as part of a second study, on T cells in Graves' hyperthyroidism and ophthalmopathy.

The V call is TRBV4-3, the J call TRBJ2-3, with TRBD1 as a possible D gene (6 bases). This material consisted of peripheral blood mononuclear cells (PBMCs), taken at new diagnosis, from a patient treated with antithyroid drugs. The clonotype originates from a woman aged 18-30 years with Graves disease. The CDR3 region has the DNA TGCGCCAGCAGCCAAGGCCAGGGGCGACCGGCGCAGTATTTT. Its protein is CASSQGQGRPAQYF.